This TCR beta chain was identified during a study of blood T cell repertoires in COVID-19. Study at large: Collection of acute and convalescent COVID-19 samples took place in the United States, Italy and Spain. T cells, B-cell-depleted T cells, or PBMCs provided the cDNA or gDNA that served as material.

Methods used by the authors: It was from reference gene primer amplification that nucleated cell counts were estimated. The data were produced by immunoSEQ multiplex PCR, yet TCRdb's version contains in-frame clones alone and is incomplete. V and J calls plus clone size are reproduced from that table; the DNA served to infer D and trimming. The data show around 170,000 clones, roughly 85% seen once. V lost 0 bases and J 4 bases, leaving 9 bases between the germline ends. Germline V gene sequence: CDR1 LNHDA, CDR2 SQIVND (reference sequence). CDR3 length: 14 residues. The sequencing sample was made of peripheral blood. This sequence joins TRBV19 and TRBJ1-2; no definite D call. This clonotype was obtained from a man in his forties or fifties with active or convalescent COVID-19. CDR3 region: CASSIDWATYGYTF. CDR3 DNA: TGTGCCAGTAGTATAGATTGGGCTACCTATGGCTACACCTTC.